A single sample gave rise to the 16 T cell receptor beta chains below, sequenced in a study of blood T cell repertoires in COVID-19. The assay was immunoSEQ multiplex PCR, and TCRdb's table has in-frame clones only and misses some. In the table there are approximately 500,000 clones, 70% to 90% of which are singletons. Sequencing was performed on peripheral blood. The source is a woman aged 45 to 65 with COVID-19, enrolled during active disease.

The chain combines TRBV12-3 or TRBV12-4 with TRBJ1-4; no reliable D call. This CDR3 is built from 13 residues. Trimming removed 6 bases at V and 5 bases at J, with 10 bases between. CDR3 nucleotides: TGTGCCAGCAGGCGAGGAGAAAATGAAAAACTGTTTTTT. Encoded protein: CASRRGENEKLFF.

The chain joins TRBV9 to TRBJ1-1, with 8 nucleotides matching TRBD1. The CDR3 length is 15 residues. V shed 3 bases and J 3 bases; nucleotides not matched to a gene: 7. Germline V gene data show CDR1 as SGDLS and CDR2 as YYNGEE. CDR3 protein: CASSEGQGGDTEAFF. CDR3 coding DNA: TGTGCCAGCAGCGAAGGACAGGGAGGGGACACTGAAGCTTTCTTT.

V usage is TRBV5-1 and J usage is TRBJ2-2; TRBD1 might be the D (5 bases). The germline V and J ends were trimmed by 0 bases and 2 bases, with 8 bases remaining between them. The CDR3 covers 15 residues. From germline, CDR1 is SGHRS and CDR2 YFSETQ. CDR3 coding DNA: TGCGCCAGCAGCTTGGAAGGGGCTAACACCGGGGAGCTGTTTTTT. Its translation: CASSLEGANTGELFF.

The rearrangement uses TRBV10-2 and TRBJ2-7; D not resolved. CDR3 size: 13 residues. V gave up 0 bases and J gave up 1 base, with 4 bases separating them. Germline values: CDR1 WSHSY, CDR2 SAAADI. For the CDR3, the DNA is TGCGCCAGCAGTGAGTCCCTATCCTACGAGCAGTACTTC. Translated, it gives CASSESLSYEQYF.

The J gene is TRBJ1-2, the V gene TRBV2; weak D call: TRBD1 (6 bases). The germline V gene encodes CDR1 SNHLY and CDR2 FYNNEI. The CDR3 is 16 residues long. V lost 6 bases, J lost 0 bases, and 17 bases lay in between. CDR3 sequence: CASSAPGTPANYGYTF. CDR3 nucleotides: TGTGCCAGCAGCGCTCCAGGGACACCCGCTAACTATGGCTACACCTTC.

The chain has TRBV7-3 and TRBJ1-1; 8 nucleotides align to TRBD1. J was trimmed by 5 bases and V by 4 bases; bases with no gene match: 6. The CDR3 is made up of 14 amino acids. CDR1 is SGHTA, CDR2 FQGTGA, per germline. CDR3 coding DNA: TGTGCCAGCAGCTCCCACACAGGGGGGACTGAAGCTTTCTTT. Translation gives CASSSHTGGTEAFF.

The chain employs TRBV13 and TRBJ2-1; 11 nucleotides line up with TRBD2. V shed 1 base and J 8 bases; nucleotides not matched to a gene: 10. The CDR3 consists of 17 residues. Germline lookup yields CDR1 PRHDT and CDR2 FYEKMQ (reference sequence). The CDR3 loop is CASSLEASGGNYDEQFF. The CDR3 DNA reads as TGTGCCAGCAGCTTAGAGGCTAGCGGGGGGAATTACGATGAGCAGTTCTTC.

In nucleotides, the CDR3 is TGTGCCAGCAGCTTGGGTCGGGGCCCAGGGGGTGGCTACACCTTC. Protein sequence: CASSLGRGPGGGYTF. The genes are TRBV5-6 and TRBJ1-2, with TRBD1 matching over 7 bases. Per germline, CDR1 SGHDT and CDR2 YYEEEE. With V trimmed by 0 bases and J by 7 bases, 9 bases remained unmatched. The CDR3 runs 15 residues.

This rearrangement joins TRBV3-1 (or the pseudogene TRBV3-2) to TRBJ2-7, with 10 bases that match TRBD2. Looked up from germline, CDR1 is LGHDT and CDR2 is YNNKEL (reference sequence). CDR3 length: 16 residues. V lost 4 bases, J lost 5 bases, and 11 bases stayed unmatched. CDR3 DNA: TGTGCCAGCAGCCGGGCTACTAGCGGGGTGACAGACGAGCAGTACTTC. Protein: CASSRATSGVTDEQYF.

The J gene is TRBJ1-3, the V gene TRBV11-1; no reliable D call. Trimming removed 4 bases from V and 2 bases from J, with 15 bases in between. Germline-derived CDR1 and CDR2 are SGHAT and FQDESV (reference sequence). There are 16 residues in the CDR3. The CDR3 loop reads CASSSRGPIAGNTIYF. DNA for the CDR3: TGTGCCAGCAGCTCTCGGGGTCCGATTGCTGGAAACACCATATATTTT.

The chain uses TRBV25-1 and TRBJ2-5, with 7 bases matching TRBD2. Germline V gives CDR1 MGHDK, CDR2 SYGVNS. There are 15 residues in the CDR3. The trim removed 5 bases at V and 5 bases at J, leaving 11 bases unmatched. In DNA form, the CDR3 reads TGTGCCAGCAGTCTGCCGACTAGCCCCGCGGAGACCCAGTACTTC. It is translated as CASSLPTSPAETQYF.

The V gene is TRBV12-3 or TRBV12-4, the J gene TRBJ2-2; no clear D. The V and J ends lost 5 bases and 4 bases respectively, with 8 bases between them. CDR3 size: 13 residues. Here the CDR3 DNA reads TGTGCCAGCAGTGCGCCGTTCACCGGGGAGCTGTTTTTT. As protein: CASSAPFTGELFF.

The chain carries TRBV13 and TRBJ2-3; 8 nucleotides line up with TRBD1. From germline, CDR1 is PRHDT and CDR2 FYEKMQ (reference sequence). V lost 4 bases to trimming and J lost 6 bases; unmatched junction nucleotides: 9. The CDR3 runs 15 residues. CDR3 amino acids: CASSWPTGAGDTQYF. CDR3 bases: TGTGCCAGCAGCTGGCCGACAGGGGCAGGGGATACGCAGTATTTT.

The chain combines TRBV9 with TRBJ2-2; 7 bases are shared with TRBD1. V lost 3 bases, J lost 0 bases, and 5 bases stayed unmatched. This CDR3 is built from 16 residues. Germline values: CDR1 SGDLS, CDR2 YYNGEE. CDR3: CASSGQGGSNTGELFF. The DNA for the CDR3 is TGTGCCAGCAGCGGACAGGGTGGGTCGAACACCGGGGAGCTGTTTTTT.

The rearrangement links TRBV7-9 to TRBJ2-7; the match to TRBD1 covers 10 bases. CDR1 and CDR2 (germline): SEHNR, FQNEAQ (reference sequence). V lost 3 bases, J lost 3 bases, and 2 bases stayed unmatched. The CDR3 extends over 14 amino acids. CDR3 region: CASSLGQGIYEQYF. The CDR3 nucleotides read TGTGCCAGCAGCTTGGGACAGGGGATCTACGAGCAGTACTTC.

The chain joins TRBV5-4 to TRBJ2-3; TRBD2 matches at 11 bases. The germline CDR1 and CDR2 sequences are SGHNT and YYREEE (reference sequence). The CDR3 totals 15 residues. The junction had 3 bases not matched to a gene; V was cut back by 3 bases and J by 3 bases. The CDR3 loop reads CASSWSSGGTDTQYF. The CDR3 coding sequence is TGTGCCAGCAGCTGGTCTAGCGGGGGGACAGATACGCAGTATTTT.